A selection of T cell receptor beta chains follows, all from one sample in a study of prognosis after radiotherapy for stage I lung cancer. TCRdb reprocessed the multiplex PCR reads with MiXCR, giving one entry per CDR3 protein. The repertoire holds 20,000 to 30,000 distinct CDR3 sequences, with roughly two fifths as singletons. Sequences were derived from PBMCs, sampled before or after stereotactic body radiation therapy (not recorded which). The receptors derive from a donor over 45 with non-small cell lung cancer. CDR3s leave out the opening cysteine and the closing phenylalanine or tryptophan. Each record gives: J gene, V gene, CDR3 protein.

j_call: TRBJ2-7; v_call: TRBV5-6; cdr3_aa: ASSLGDREGYEQY
j_call: TRBJ1-1; v_call: TRBV7-2; cdr3_aa: ASSITPGLQAF
j_call: TRBJ1-4; v_call: TRBV27; cdr3_aa: ASRRGHREKLF
j_call: TRBJ2-6; v_call: TRBV6-1; cdr3_aa: ASSLLQSPGTNVLT
j_call: TRBJ2-2; v_call: TRBV28; cdr3_aa: ATTPCGTGDSVELF
j_call: TRBJ1-3; v_call: TRBV6-2/TRBV6-3; cdr3_aa: ASSAESGGNTIY
j_call: TRBJ1-1; v_call: TRBV15; cdr3_aa: ATSRDWEGEAF
j_call: TRBJ2-1; v_call: TRBV27; cdr3_aa: ASIPTGYNEQF
j_call: TRBJ1-4; v_call: TRBV5-1; cdr3_aa: ASSPGAATNEKLF
j_call: TRBJ2-3; v_call: TRBV7-3; cdr3_aa: ASSLNRGSTDTQY
j_call: TRBJ1-2; v_call: TRBV28; cdr3_aa: ASSARGNYGYT
j_call: TRBJ2-3; v_call: TRBV5-1; cdr3_aa: ASSHGTWRGTDTQY
j_call: TRBJ2-6; v_call: TRBV2; cdr3_aa: ASSHGMSGSAVANVLT
j_call: TRBJ1-5; v_call: TRBV6-2/TRBV6-3; cdr3_aa: ASSYREEYSNQPQH
j_call: TRBJ2-7; v_call: TRBV15; cdr3_aa: ATSRVRGEQY